Following are 9 T cell receptor beta chains from one sample sequenced in a study of blood T cell repertoires in COVID-19. Only in-frame clones appear in the TCRdb table, and some are missing; sequencing was by immunoSEQ multiplex PCR. The data contain under 250,000 clones, roughly 80% of them singletons. Sequences were obtained from peripheral blood. These receptors were collected from a woman aged 30 to 39 who had recovered from COVID-19.

V gene TRBV5-6 combines with J gene TRBJ1-6; D unresolved. Trimming stripped 0 bases from V and 6 bases from J, with 10 bases between. Germline CDR1 reads SGHDT; CDR2 reads YYEEEE. The CDR3 length is 15 residues. CDR3 loop: CASSLERYSNSPLHF. The CDR3 DNA follows: TGTGCCAGCAGCTTGGAGAGGTATTCTAATTCACCCCTCCACTTT.

The chain uses TRBV9 and TRBJ2-3, with 7 bases lining up with TRBD1. Looked up from germline, CDR1 is SGDLS and CDR2 is YYNGEE. V dropped 4 bases and J dropped 9; count of bases not matched to a gene: 8. The CDR3 is 13 amino acids. DNA for the CDR3: TGTGCCAGCAGCTCCAGCGACAGGGTCACGCAGTATTTT. This codes for CASSSSDRVTQYF.

This sequence joins TRBV7-3 and TRBJ2-3, with 9 nucleotides matching TRBD2. The CDR3 totals 15 residues. Germline-derived CDR1 and CDR2 are SGHTA and FQGTGA. The V segment lost 3 bases and the J segment 4 bases; nucleotides outside the gene matches: 5. CDR3 amino acids: CASSFSSGTADTQYF. The CDR3 DNA is TGTGCCAGCAGCTTTTCTAGCGGGACCGCAGATACGCAGTATTTT.

This CDR3 reads CASSGGTSGRGTGELFF. In nucleotides, the CDR3 is TGTGCCAGCAGCGGAGGGACTAGCGGGAGAGGTACCGGGGAGCTGTTTTTT. This chain joins TRBV9 and TRBJ2-2; 14 positions match TRBD2. The CDR3 is made up of 17 amino acids. Losses at the gene ends were 3 bases for V and 5 bases for J; bases not matched to a gene: 6. The germline CDR1 and CDR2 sequences are SGDLS and YYNGEE. Complete variable domain (other parts from reference TRBV9 and TRBJ2-2): DSGVTQTPKHLITATGQRVTLRCSPRSGDLSVYWYQQSLDQGLQFLIQYYNGEERAKGNILERFSAQQFPDLHSELNLSSLELGDSALYFCASSGGTSGRGTGELFFGEGSRLTVL.

CDR3 sequence (DNA): TGTGCCAGCAGAAAGACAGGGGGGACCGGGGAGCTGTTTTTT. Translating gives CASRKTGGTGELFF. This chain uses TRBV13 with TRBJ2-2; 9 bases line up with TRBD1. The CDR3 runs to 14 residues. Germline CDR1 is PRHDT and CDR2 is FYEKMQ (reference sequence). Trimming cost V 6 bases and J 5 bases; bases outside gene matches: 4.

This clone was seen a single time. The J gene is TRBJ1-1, the V gene TRBV27, with D perhaps matching TRBD1 (5 bases). Germline values: CDR1 MNHEY, CDR2 SMNVEV (reference sequence). The V gene lost 3 bases and the J gene lost 2 bases, with 13 bases spanning the gap. This CDR3 spans 15 amino acids. For the CDR3, the DNA is TGTGCCAGCAGTTTGGCAGGGAGGTTTAACACTGAAGCTTTCTTT. Translating it yields CASSLAGRFNTEAFF.

The gene calls are TRBV5-6 and TRBJ1-2; weak D call: TRBD1 (6 bases). V lost 0 bases and J lost 3, with 9 bases in between. Looked up from germline, CDR1 is SGHDT and CDR2 is YYEEEE. The CDR3 has 14 amino acids. The CDR3 reads CASSLVGAYYGYTF. The CDR3 DNA reads TGTGCCAGCAGCTTGGTGGGGGCTTACTATGGCTACACCTTC.

This chain joins TRBV5-5 and TRBJ1-1; D might be TRBD1 (5 bases). With 2 bases removed from V and 1 base from J, the gap between germline ends came to 12 bases. Germline lookup yields CDR1 SGHKS and CDR2 YYEKEE (reference sequence). This CDR3 spans 15 amino acids. The CDR3 nucleotides are TGTGCCAGCAGCTTCCAGGACACCAAGAACACTGAAGCTTTCTTT. It translates to CASSFQDTKNTEAFF.

A single count supports this clone. The genes are TRBV18 and TRBJ2-7; 7 positions match TRBD2. The length of the CDR3 is 14 residues. V lost 6 bases, J lost 2 bases, and 7 bases stayed unmatched. Germline CDR1 and CDR2: KGHSH and LQKENI. CDR3 coding DNA: TGTGCCAGCTCTCCCCAGGGAGGGGCCTACGAGCAGTACTTC. This codes for CASSPQGGAYEQYF.